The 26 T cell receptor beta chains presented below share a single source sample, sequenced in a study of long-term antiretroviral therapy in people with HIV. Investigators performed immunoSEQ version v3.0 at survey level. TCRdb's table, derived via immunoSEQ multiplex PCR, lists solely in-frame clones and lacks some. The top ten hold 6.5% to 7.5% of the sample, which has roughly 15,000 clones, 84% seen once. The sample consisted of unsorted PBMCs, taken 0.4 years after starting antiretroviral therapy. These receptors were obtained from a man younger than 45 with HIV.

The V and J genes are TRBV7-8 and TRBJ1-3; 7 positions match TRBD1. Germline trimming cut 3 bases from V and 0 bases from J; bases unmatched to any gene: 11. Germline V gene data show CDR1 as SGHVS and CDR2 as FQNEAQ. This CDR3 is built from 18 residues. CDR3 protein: CASSLDPPGQTSGNTIYF. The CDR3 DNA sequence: TGTGCCAGCAGCTTGGATCCTCCGGGACAGACCTCTGGAAACACCATATATTTT.

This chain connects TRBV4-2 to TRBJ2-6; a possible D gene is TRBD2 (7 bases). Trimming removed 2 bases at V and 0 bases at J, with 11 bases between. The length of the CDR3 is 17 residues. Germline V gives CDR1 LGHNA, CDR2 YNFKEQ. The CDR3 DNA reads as TGTGCCAGCAGCCAACCTGGGGGGGCCTCTGGGGCCAACGTCCTGACTTTC. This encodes CASSQPGGASGANVLTF.

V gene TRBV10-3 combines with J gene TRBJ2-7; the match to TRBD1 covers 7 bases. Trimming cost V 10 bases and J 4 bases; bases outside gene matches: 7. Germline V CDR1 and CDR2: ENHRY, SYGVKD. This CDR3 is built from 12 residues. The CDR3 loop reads CASSGQSYEQYF. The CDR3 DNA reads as TGTGCCAGCTCGGGACAGTCGTACGAGCAGTACTTC.

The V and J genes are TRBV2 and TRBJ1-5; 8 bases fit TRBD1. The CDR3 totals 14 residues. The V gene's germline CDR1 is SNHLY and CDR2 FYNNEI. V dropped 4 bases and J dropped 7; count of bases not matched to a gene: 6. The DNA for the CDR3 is TGTGCCAGCAGTGCGGGGCAGGGGGCCCAGCCCCAGCATTTT. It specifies CASSAGQGAQPQHF.

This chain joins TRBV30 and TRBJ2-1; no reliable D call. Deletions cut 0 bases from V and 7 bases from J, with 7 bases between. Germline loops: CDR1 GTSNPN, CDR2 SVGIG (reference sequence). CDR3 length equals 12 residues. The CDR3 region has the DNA TGTGCCTGGAGTGTCCCCAGAAATGAGCAGTTCTTC. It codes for CAWSVPRNEQFF.

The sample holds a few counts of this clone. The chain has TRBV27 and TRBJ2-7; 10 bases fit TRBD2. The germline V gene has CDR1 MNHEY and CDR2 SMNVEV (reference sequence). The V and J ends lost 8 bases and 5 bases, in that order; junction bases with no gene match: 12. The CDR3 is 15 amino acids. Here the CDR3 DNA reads TGTGCCAGCTCCCGATACTTAGCGGGAGGTCACGAGCAGTACTTC. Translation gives CASSRYLAGGHEQYF.

The CDR3 DNA follows: TGTGCCAGCAGTATTGAGCGGGGGGGAGACAATGAGCAGTTCTTC. It translates to CASSIERGGDNEQFF. The chain carries TRBV13 and TRBJ2-1; TRBD2 agrees at 10 bases. The germline gives CDR1 PRHDT, CDR2 FYEKMQ (reference sequence). The junction had 7 bases not matched to a gene; V was cut back by 6 bases and J by 5 bases. CDR3 length: 15 amino acids.

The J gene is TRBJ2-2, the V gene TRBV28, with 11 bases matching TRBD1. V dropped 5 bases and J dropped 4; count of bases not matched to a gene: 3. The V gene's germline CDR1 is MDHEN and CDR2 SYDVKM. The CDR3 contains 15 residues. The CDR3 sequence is CASSPDRGLTGELFF. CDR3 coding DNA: TGTGCCAGCAGTCCGGACAGGGGGCTCACCGGGGAGCTGTTTTTT.

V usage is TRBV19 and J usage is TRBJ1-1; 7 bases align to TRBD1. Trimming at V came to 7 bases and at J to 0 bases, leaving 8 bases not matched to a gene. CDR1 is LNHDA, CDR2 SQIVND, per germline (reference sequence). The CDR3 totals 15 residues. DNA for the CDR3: TGTGCCAGTAAGTCGAAGGGACAGCTGAACACTGAAGCTTTCTTT. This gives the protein CASKSKGQLNTEAFF.

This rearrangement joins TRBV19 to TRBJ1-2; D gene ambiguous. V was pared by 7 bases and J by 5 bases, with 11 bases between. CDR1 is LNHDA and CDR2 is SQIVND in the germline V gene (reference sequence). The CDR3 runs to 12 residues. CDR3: CASTSGNYGYTF. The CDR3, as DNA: TGTGCCAGTACCTCCGGGAATTATGGCTACACCTTC.

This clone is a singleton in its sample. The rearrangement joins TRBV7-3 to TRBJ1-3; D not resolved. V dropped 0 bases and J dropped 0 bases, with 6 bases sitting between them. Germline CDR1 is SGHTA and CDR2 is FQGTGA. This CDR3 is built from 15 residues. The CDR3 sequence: CASSLTGSSGNTIYF. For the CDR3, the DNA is TGTGCCAGCAGCTTAACCGGGAGCTCTGGAAACACCATATATTTT. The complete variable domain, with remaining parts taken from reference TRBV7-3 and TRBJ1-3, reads GAGVSQTPSNKVTEKGKYVELRCDPISGHTALYWYRQSLGQGPEFLIYFQGTGAADDSGLPNDRFFAVRPEGSVSTLKIQRTERGDSAVYLCASSLTGSSGNTIYFGEGSWLTVV.

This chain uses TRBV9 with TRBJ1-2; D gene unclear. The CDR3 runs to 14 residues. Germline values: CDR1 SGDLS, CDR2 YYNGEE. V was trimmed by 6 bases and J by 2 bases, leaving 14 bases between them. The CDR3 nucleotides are TGTGCCAGCACCGCGGACGGTTCAAACTATGGCTACACCTTC. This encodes CASTADGSNYGYTF.

CDR3: CASSRDSLYGYTF. CDR3 DNA sequence: TGTGCCAGCAGCCGGGACAGTTTATATGGCTACACCTTC. The chain employs TRBV6-6 and TRBJ1-2; 7 bases fit TRBD1. The CDR3 has 13 amino acids. Germline V lookup: CDR1 MNHNY, CDR2 SVGAGI (reference sequence). The V segment lost 6 bases and the J segment 5 bases; nucleotides outside the gene matches: 6.

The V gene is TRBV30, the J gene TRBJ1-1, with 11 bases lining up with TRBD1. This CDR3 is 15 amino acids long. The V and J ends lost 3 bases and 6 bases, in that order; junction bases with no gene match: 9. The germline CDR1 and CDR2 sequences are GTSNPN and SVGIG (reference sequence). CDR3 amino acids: CAWSVEDRGPPEAFF. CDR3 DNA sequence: TGTGCCTGGAGCGTGGAGGACAGGGGGCCCCCTGAAGCTTTCTTT.

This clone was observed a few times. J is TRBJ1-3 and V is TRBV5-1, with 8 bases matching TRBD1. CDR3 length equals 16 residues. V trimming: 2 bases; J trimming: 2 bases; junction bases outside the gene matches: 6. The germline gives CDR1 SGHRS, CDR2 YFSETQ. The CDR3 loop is CASSFGTGDAGNTIYF. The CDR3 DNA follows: TGCGCCAGCAGCTTCGGGACAGGAGATGCTGGAAACACCATATATTTT.

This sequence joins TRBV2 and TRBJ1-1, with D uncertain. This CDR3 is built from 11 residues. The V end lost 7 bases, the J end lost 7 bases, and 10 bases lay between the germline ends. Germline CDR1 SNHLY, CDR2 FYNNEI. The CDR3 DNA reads TGTGCCAGCACAGGCGGGGATGAAGCTTTCTTT. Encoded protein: CASTGGDEAFF.

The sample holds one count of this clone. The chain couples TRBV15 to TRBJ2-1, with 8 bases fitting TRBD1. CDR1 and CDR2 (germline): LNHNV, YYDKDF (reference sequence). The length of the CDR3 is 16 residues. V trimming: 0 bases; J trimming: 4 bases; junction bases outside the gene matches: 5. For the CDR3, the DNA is TGTGCCACCAGCAGAGAAGGACAGGGTGCATACAATGAGCAGTTCTTC. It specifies CATSREGQGAYNEQFF.

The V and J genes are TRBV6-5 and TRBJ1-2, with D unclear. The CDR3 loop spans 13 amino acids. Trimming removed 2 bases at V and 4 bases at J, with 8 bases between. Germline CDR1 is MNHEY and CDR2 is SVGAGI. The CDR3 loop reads CASSYTESYGYTF. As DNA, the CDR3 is TGTGCCAGCAGTTACACAGAGAGCTATGGCTACACCTTC.

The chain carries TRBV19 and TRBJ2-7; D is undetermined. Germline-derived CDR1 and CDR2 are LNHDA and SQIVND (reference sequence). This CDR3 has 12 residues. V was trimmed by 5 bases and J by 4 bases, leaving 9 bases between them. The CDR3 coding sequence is TGTGCCAGTAGTGGTGAGACTTACGAGCAGTACTTC. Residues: CASSGETYEQYF.

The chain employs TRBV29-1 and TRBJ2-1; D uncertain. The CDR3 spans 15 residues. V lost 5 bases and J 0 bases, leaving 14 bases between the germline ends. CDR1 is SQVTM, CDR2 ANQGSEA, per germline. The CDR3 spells CSVSYGGNSYNEQFF. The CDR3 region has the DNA TGCAGCGTTAGTTATGGCGGCAACTCCTACAATGAGCAGTTCTTC.

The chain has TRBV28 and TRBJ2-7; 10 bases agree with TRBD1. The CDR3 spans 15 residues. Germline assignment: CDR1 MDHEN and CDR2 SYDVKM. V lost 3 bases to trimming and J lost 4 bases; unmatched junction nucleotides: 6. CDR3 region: CASSLSDRGFYEQYF. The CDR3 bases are TGTGCCAGCAGTTTGTCGGACAGGGGGTTTTACGAGCAGTACTTC.

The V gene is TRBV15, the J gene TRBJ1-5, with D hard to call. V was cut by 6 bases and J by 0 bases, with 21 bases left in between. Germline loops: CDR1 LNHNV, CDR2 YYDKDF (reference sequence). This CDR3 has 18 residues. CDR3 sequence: CATRNRTDSGYSNQPQHF. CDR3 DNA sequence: TGTGCCACCAGAAACCGGACGGACTCGGGGTATAGCAATCAGCCCCAGCATTTT.

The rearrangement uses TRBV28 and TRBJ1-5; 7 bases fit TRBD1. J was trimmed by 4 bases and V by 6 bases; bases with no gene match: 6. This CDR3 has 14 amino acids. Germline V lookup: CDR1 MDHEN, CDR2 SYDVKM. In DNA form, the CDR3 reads TGTGCCAGCAGGCCAGGGGGGAGGAATCAGCCCCAGCATTTT. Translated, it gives CASRPGGRNQPQHF.

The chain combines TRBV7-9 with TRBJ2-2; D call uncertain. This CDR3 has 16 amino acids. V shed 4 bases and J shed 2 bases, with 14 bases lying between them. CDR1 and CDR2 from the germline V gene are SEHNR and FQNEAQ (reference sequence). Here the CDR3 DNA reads TGTGCCAGCAGCTCCCCCTTCTTGGGAAACACCGGGGAGCTGTTTTTT. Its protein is CASSSPFLGNTGELFF.

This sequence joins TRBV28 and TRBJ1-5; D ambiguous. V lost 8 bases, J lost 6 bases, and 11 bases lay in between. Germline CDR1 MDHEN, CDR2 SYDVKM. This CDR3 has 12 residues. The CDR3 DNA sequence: TGTGCCAGCCACCCTGCGGGTCAGCCCCAGCATTTT. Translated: CASHPAGQPQHF.

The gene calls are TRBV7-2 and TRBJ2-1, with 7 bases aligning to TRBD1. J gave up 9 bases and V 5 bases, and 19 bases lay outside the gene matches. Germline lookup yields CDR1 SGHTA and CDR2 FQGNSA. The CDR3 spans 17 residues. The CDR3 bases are TGTGCCAGCAGCCCCCCCCGACAGGGAAATACGGAGCGTGAGCAGTTCTTC. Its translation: CASSPPRQGNTEREQFF.